This entry features one T cell receptor (beta chain) sequence. The data stem from a study of T cells in narcolepsy. As for the study in general: Donors had narcolepsy type 1 or type 2, or were healthy controls.

The V gene's germline CDR1 is SGHTA and CDR2 FQGNSA. V dropped 5 bases and J dropped 7; count of bases not matched to a gene: 5. The CDR3 covers 14 residues. The data were produced by immunoSEQ multiplex PCR, yet TCRdb's version contains in-frame clones alone and is incomplete. The sample includes 35,000 or so clones, approximately 85% of them seen just once. The sequence came from a human donor with narcolepsy. This chain links TRBV7-2 with TRBJ1-6; 7 bases agree with TRBD1. Specimen: CD45RA- memory CD4+ T cells from PBMCs. The CDR3: CASSPRQGNSPLHF. CDR3 nucleotides: TGTGCCAGCAGCCCCCGACAGGGCAATTCACCCCTCCACTTT.